This T cell receptor (beta chain) was identified in a study of cytomegalovirus exposure and HLA in healthy donors (dated by TCRdb to the late 2010s). For the wider study: An earlier analysis of 550 to 700 of the donors reported 250 to 300 Gb of sequence data and 120 million or so unique TCR beta sequences from about 179 million T cells. The number of typed donors differed by locus: about 629-640 for A, B, C, DRB1 and DQB1; approximately 540 for DQA1; some 610 for DPA1; and around 470 for DPB1. An earlier analysis of a few hundred of the donors applied high-throughput TCR beta sequencing to assess whether each TCR beta V gene segment acted as functional or pseudogenic. Class I and class II HLA loci were covered by the typing at four-digit resolution. Among the approximately 400 genotyped donors, approximately 81% belonged to the genetic ancestry cluster associated with self-reported Caucasian donors. To predict cytomegalovirus infection status, the study combined high-throughput TCR immunosequencing, statistical association of individual TCRs with disease status, and machine learning. About five DR-DQ haplotypes were handled as single units for association and clustering because linkage in the cohort was strong. The study aimed to test whether cataloging public T cell receptors could reveal signatures of past pathogen exposure. The study used immunosequencing to profile the T cell repertoires of approximately 630 subjects and linked those repertoires to cytomegalovirus serostatus. On average, around 240,000 unique TCR beta nucleotide sequences were sequenced per donor among about 400 genotyped donors of the cohort, with roughly 18% of those sequences being non-productive. Donor age, sex, ethnicity and CMV serostatus were compiled alongside the repertoire data. In addition to the first cohort of 650 to 800 subjects, a separate validation cohort of under 150 different subjects was used. About 300 gigabases of sequencing data and approximately 85 million unique TCR sequences were included in an early release covering around 650 HLA-typed donors. A later analysis re-analyzed previously published TCR beta repertoires from 500 to 700 donors and added high-resolution HLA genotyping to study TCR occurrence patterns. A later genetic analysis used genome-wide SNP genotypes for about 60% of the roughly 700 donors, treating that subset as a discovery cohort. Rather than using new phenotypic data, the later analysis identified candidate immune exposures from TCR beta sequences and from how often those sequences occurred across donors. All discovery cohort repertoires had been generated on a single sequencing platform.

The cohort consisted of 670 or so healthy bone marrow donors. Cohort members were all nominally healthy when sampled, although unrecorded immune exposures were likely present. The donor tested CMV seropositive, placing the donor among the 289 seropositive members of the cohort. Each donor provided a peripheral blood sample, and peripheral blood mononuclear cells were used for TCR beta sequencing. The Qiagen DNeasy Blood Extraction Kit was used to extract genomic DNA from the blood cell samples. Library construction relied on the immunoSEQ multiplex PCR assay. The multiplex PCR relied on a mix of 60 forward primers for TCR Vbeta segments and 13 reverse primers for TCR Jbeta segments. Amplification of the CDR3 region of rearranged TCR beta genes was performed with a multiplex PCR assay on genomic DNA. The Illumina HiSeq System was used to sequence the amplified TCR beta libraries as 87-base-pair reads. As for how the authors treated the data: A later analysis counted some 74 million unique TCR beta chains across the 500 to 850 repertoires, and 9.5 million to 11 million of these chains were shared by at least two donors. Raw reads were error-corrected and collapsed into unique sequences by a nearest-neighbor algorithm in which closely related sequences were merged to remove PCR and sequencing errors. Alignment of CDR3 sequences to IMGT reference sequences was used to assign V, D and J gene segments. Each retained sequence needed at least a six-nucleotide match to both a V gene segment and a J gene segment. Rearrangements were classified as productive when the CDR3 lacked stop codons and remained in frame with V and J, and all other rearrangements were classified as non-productive. Following IMGT convention, CDR3 was defined as the stretch from the second conserved V-encoded cysteine to the conserved J-encoded phenylalanine. In an earlier analysis of roughly 610 of the donors, sequences lacking an unambiguous match to a single V gene segment were excluded. An earlier analysis of some 500 of the donors classified V segments as functional when productive rearrangements were above 56.7% and as segregating when the standard deviation between donors was above 5%. A statistical classification framework was developed to diagnose cytomegalovirus status using the catalog of TCR beta chain sequences. A later analysis assigned V and J genes by comparing TCR nucleotide sequences with IMGT/GENE-DB human TR gene sequences. The TCRdist pipeline was used in a later analysis to assign CDR3 sequences and most-parsimonious VDJ recombination scenarios. In a later analysis, each TCR beta chain was defined by its CDR3 amino acid sequence together with its V-gene family, and reads without a unique V-gene family were excluded. In a later analysis, 500 to 700 highly shared, low-generation-probability nucleotide sequences were removed to address suspected cross-contamination and a sequencing artifact. In a later analysis, a clonal expansion index was calculated for each public chain from normalized within-repertoire ranks of inferred template counts. A later analysis computed generation probabilities with a VDJ recombination model fitted to out-of-frame rearrangements, and checked the results against IGoR. Hypergeometric tests were used in a later analysis to score TCR-TCR, TCR-HLA and TCR-CMV co-occurrence, with a repertoire-size bias correction applied to the TCR pairs. A later analysis estimated false discovery rates by permuting HLA or CMV assignments 20 times. In a later analysis, co-occurring TCRs were grouped using DBSCAN, with TCRdist sequence similarity added in when clustering inside HLA-allele-positive subsets. Co-occurrence clustering excluded repertoires with fewer than 30,000 or more than 120,000 public chains, plus five with anomalous nucleotide sharing. In its TCRdb copy, this immuneACCESS table keeps in-frame sequences only and misses some clones. Where compared with another copy, unresolved V genes explain less than half of these, and the others have no known cause. V and J calls and clone size are copied from that table; D and trimming were computed from the DNA. Recorded for this sample are about 150,000 clones; approximately 86% of them occurred a single time. Of the sample, around 6.6% falls within the top ten clones.

Taken from the germline V gene (reference sequence), the CDR1 and CDR2 loops are PRHDT and FYEKMQ. The CDR3 runs 15 amino acids, cysteine and phenylalanine included. Only CDR3 DNA remains: 45 bases, in frame from the first base. Relative to germline, V is missing 5 bases and J is missing 6 bases, with 10 bases of the junction outside any gene match. What the authors observed across the whole study: Broadly in line with IMGT annotations, most TCR beta V segments showed up in productive rearrangements about 87% or about 30% of the time in an earlier analysis of several hundred of the donors. Linkage disequilibrium might explain the correlated functional status among segregating V segments, but an unknown experimental factor could not be excluded. In vitro tests confirmed that a few of the cytomegalovirus-associated TCR beta chains recognize cytomegalovirus antigens. In a later analysis, the rate of TCR association differed among HLA loci, with DRB1 alleles having the most associated TCRs and HLA-C alleles having the fewest. A later analysis found that most CMV-associated TCR beta chains appeared HLA-restricted, with HLA associations seemingly driven largely by CMV exposure. The cohort was sequenced for TCR beta chains only, and without alpha or paired-chain data the features that could be detected were limited. A further reported finding was that TCR beta sequences accurately predicted the HLA-A and HLA-B alleles for most subjects in the first cohort. In a later analysis, 16,951 TCR beta sequences were associated with specific HLA alleles at a false discovery rate of 0.05. A later analysis reported that several top co-occurrence clusters appeared linked to parvovirus B19, influenza, CMV and Epstein-Barr virus. HLA typing was unavailable for some donors at each locus, so association tests used only the typed subset. Compared with equally common non-associated chains, HLA-associated TCR beta chains in a later analysis were more clonally expanded and had lower generation probabilities. A group of highly shared sequence variants was considered likely to be a technical artifact of the sequencing pipeline. While some public TCRs were present in many individuals, most TCR sequences turned up only very rarely across donors. For the cohort, immune exposure information was limited to CMV serostatus. The 87-base-pair reads could not distinguish some IMGT-functional V segments, including TRBV6-2 and TRBV6-3, so those segments were excluded. In a later genetic analysis, a missense DCLRE1C variant was associated with V-gene and J-gene trimming of TCR beta chains, and the association was replicated in an independent cohort. When HLA alleles, especially DR and DQ, strongly co-occurred, TCR associations were difficult to assign to individual alleles. In the study, 150 to 200 TCR beta chains were listed as associated with cytomegalovirus. It was suggested by the authors that the approach could potentially be generalized to other disease states and immunological phenotypes. The presence/absence analyses assumed that sequencing depth was roughly uniform across donors, and that assumption may not be true. The classifier was reported to diagnose cytomegalovirus status with high specificity and sensitivity in both the original and validation cohorts. Compared with the roughly 720-donor mean, donors in an Asian-associated ancestry cluster had fewer N-insertions in productive TCRs, according to a later genetic analysis. The earlier analysis of 587 of the donors excluded roughly 17 rarely observed V segments, including chromosome 9 orphons, because counts were too low.

As for this clone: Its antigen has not been determined. No qualities accompany the bases; no much larger clone lies one base away.

Sequenced: PBMCs. The chain links TRBV13 with TRBJ1-2; TRBD1 aligns with 9 central bases. The receptor comes from a woman aged 45 to 65 in good health and CMV-seropositive. The nucleotides are TGTGCCAGCAGCGCCGGGACAGGGTACCCTCATGGCTACACCTTC. Its product reads: CASSAGTGYPHGYTF.